This TCR beta chain comes out of a study of blood T cell repertoires in COVID-19. Whole-study context: T cells, B-cell-depleted T cells, or PBMCs supplied cDNA or gDNA.

CDR1 and CDR2 from the germline V gene are KGHDR and SFDVKD. This CDR3 is built from 14 residues. The V gene end was trimmed by 4 bases and the J gene end by 4 bases; junction bases not matched to a gene: 6. Clones were read by immunoSEQ multiplex PCR, and TCRdb kept only the in-frame ones, dropping some. The table lists some 64,000 clones, about 80% of them singletons, with less than 25% in the top ten. The receptor was derived from a man older than 75 with active or convalescent COVID-19. The sequenced sample was peripheral blood. J is TRBJ2-7 and V is TRBV24-1; 7 nucleotides agree with TRBD1. The chain's CDR3 is CATSEPGTAYEQYF. For the CDR3, the DNA is TGTGCCACCAGTGAGCCGGGGACAGCTTACGAGCAGTACTTC.